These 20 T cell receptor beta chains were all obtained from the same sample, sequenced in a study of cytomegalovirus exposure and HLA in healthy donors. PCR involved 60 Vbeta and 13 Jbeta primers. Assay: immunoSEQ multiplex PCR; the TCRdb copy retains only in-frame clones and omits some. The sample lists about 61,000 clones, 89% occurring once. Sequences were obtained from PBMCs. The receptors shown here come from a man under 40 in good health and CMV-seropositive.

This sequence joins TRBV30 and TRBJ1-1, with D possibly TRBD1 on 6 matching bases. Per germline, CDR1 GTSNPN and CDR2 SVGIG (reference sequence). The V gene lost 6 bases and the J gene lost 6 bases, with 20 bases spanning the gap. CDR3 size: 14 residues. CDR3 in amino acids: CACSPDSTPAEAFF. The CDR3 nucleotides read TGTGCCTGTTCTCCGGACAGCACCCCTGCTGAAGCTTTCTTT.

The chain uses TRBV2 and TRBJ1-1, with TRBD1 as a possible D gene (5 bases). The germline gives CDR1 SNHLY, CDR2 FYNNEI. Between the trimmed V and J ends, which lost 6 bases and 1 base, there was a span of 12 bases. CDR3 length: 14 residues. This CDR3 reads CASRSGLRNTEAFF. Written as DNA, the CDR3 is TGTGCCAGCAGATCGGGACTGAGGAACACTGAAGCTTTCTTT.

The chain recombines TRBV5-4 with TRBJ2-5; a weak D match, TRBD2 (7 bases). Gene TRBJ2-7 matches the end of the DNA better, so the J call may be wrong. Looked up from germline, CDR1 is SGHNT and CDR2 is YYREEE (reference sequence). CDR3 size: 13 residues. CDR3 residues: CASSYGGLGEQYF. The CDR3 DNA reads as TGTGCCAGCAGCTACGGGGGGCTCGGCGAGCAGTACTTC.

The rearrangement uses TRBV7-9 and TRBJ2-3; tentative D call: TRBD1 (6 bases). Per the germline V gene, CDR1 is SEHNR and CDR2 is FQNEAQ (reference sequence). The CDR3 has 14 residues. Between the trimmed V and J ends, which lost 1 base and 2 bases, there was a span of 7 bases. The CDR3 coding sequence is TGTGCCAGCAGCTTAGACAGGGTCACAGATACGCAGTATTTT. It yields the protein CASSLDRVTDTQYF.

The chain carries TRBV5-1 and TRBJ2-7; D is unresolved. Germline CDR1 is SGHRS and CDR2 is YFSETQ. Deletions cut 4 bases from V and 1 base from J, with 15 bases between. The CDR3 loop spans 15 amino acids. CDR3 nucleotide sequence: TGCGCCAGCAGCCCTACAAGAGACGGGTCCTACGAGCAGTACTTC. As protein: CASSPTRDGSYEQYF.

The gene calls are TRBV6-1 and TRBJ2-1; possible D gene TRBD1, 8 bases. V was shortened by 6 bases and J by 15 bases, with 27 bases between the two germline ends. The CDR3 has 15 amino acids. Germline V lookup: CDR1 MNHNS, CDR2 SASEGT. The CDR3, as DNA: TGTGCCAGCAGAGAGAGCGGGACAGGTGAATGGGTGCGGTTCTTC. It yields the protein CASRESGTGEWVRFF.

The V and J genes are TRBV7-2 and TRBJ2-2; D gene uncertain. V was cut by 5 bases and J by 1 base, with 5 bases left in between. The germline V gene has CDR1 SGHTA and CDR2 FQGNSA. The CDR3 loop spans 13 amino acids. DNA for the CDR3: TGTGCCAGCAGCCTTTTGAACACCGGGGAGCTGTTTTTT. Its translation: CASSLLNTGELFF.

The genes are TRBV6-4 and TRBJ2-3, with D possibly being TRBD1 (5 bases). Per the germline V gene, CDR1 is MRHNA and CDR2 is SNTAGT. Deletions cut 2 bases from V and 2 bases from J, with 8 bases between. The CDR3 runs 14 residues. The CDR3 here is CASSDRGNTDTQYF. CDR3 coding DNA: TGTGCCAGCAGTGACAGGGGTAACACAGATACGCAGTATTTT.

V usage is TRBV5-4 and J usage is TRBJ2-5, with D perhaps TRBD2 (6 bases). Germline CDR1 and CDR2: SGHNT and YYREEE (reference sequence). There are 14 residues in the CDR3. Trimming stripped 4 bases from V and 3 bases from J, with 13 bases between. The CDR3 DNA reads TGTGCCAGCAGCCGCGGTGGAGGGGAAGAGACCCAGTACTTC. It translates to CASSRGGGEETQYF.

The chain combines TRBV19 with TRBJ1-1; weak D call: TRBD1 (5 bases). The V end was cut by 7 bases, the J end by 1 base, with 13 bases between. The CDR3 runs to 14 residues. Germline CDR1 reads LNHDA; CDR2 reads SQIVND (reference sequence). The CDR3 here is CASNLQATNTEAFF. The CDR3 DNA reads TGTGCCAGTAATCTACAGGCTACGAACACTGAAGCTTTCTTT.

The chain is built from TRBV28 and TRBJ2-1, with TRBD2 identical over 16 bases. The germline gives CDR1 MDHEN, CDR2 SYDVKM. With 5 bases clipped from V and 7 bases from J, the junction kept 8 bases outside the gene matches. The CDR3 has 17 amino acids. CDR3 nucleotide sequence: TGTGCCAGCAGTGACCAGGGACTAGCGGGAGGGGTGAATGAGCAGTTCTTC. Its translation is CASSDQGLAGGVNEQFF.

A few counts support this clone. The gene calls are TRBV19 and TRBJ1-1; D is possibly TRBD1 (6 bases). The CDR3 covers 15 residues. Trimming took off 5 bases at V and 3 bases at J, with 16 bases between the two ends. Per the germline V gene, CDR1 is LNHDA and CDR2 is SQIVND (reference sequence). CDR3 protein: CASSFPQGQYTEAFF. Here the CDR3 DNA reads TGTGCCAGTAGTTTCCCCCAGGGGCAGTACACTGAAGCTTTCTTT. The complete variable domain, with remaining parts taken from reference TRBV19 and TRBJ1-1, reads DGGITQSPKYLFRKEGQNVTLSCEQNLNHDAMYWYRQDPGQGLRLIYYSQIVNDFQKGDIAEGYSVSREKKESFPLTVTSAQKNPTAFYLCASSFPQGQYTEAFFGQGTRLTVV.

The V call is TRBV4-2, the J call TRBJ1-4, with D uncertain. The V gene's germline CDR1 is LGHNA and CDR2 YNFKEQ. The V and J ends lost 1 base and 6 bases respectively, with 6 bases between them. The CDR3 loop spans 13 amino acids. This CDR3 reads CASSQGQDEKLFF. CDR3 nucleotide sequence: TGTGCCAGCAGCCAAGGTCAGGATGAAAAACTGTTTTTT.

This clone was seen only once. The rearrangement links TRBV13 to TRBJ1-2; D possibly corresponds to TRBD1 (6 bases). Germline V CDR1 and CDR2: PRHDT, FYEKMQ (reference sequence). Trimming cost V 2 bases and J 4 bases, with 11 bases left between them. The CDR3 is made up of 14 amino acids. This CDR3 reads CASSLIGQSYGYTF. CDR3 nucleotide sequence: TGTGCCAGCAGCTTAATTGGACAGTCCTATGGCTACACCTTC. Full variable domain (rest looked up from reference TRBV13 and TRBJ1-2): AAGVIQSPRHLIKEKRETATLKCYPIPRHDTVYWYQQGPGQDPQFLISFYEKMQSDKGSIPDRFSAQQFSDYHSELNMSSLELGDSALYFCASSLIGQSYGYTFGSGTRLTVV.

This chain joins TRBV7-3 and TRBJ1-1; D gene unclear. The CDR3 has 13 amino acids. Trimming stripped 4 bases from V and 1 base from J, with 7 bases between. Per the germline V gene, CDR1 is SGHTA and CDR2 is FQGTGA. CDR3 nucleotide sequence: TGTGCCAGCAGCTCAGACTGGAACACTGAAGCTTTCTTT. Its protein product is CASSSDWNTEAFF.

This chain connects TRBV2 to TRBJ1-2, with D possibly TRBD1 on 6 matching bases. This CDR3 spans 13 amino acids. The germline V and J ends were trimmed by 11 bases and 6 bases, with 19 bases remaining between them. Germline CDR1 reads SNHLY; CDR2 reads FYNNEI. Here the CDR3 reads CAGIAGGADGYTF. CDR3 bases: TGTGCCGGGATCGCCGGGGGGGCGGATGGCTACACCTTC.

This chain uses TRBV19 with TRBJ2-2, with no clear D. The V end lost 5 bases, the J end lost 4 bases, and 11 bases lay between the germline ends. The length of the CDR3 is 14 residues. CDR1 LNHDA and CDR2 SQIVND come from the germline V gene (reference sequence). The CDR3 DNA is TGTGCCAGTAGTTCCCGACTCCCCACCGGGGAGCTGTTTTTT. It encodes CASSSRLPTGELFF.

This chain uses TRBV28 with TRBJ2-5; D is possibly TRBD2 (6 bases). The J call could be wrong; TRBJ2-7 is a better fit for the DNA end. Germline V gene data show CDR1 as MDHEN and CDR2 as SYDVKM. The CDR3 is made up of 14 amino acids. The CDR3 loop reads CASRSLGGNYEQYF. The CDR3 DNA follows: TGTGCCAGCAGATCTTTGGGGGGAAACTACGAGCAGTACTTC.

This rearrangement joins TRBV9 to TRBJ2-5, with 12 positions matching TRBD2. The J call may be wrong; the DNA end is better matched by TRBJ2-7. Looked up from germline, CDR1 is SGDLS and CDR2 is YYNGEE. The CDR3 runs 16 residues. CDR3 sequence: CASSATLAGGTYEQYF. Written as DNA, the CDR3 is TGTGCCAGCAGCGCAACACTAGCGGGAGGTACCTACGAGCAGTACTTC.

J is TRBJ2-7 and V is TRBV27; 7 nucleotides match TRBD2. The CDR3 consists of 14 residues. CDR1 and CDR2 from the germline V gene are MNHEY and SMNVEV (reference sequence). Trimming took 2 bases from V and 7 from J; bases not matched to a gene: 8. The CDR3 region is CASSLVGASGEQYF. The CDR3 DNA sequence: TGTGCCAGCAGTTTAGTAGGGGCTAGCGGTGAGCAGTACTTC.